This T cell receptor beta chain was obtained from a study of cytomegalovirus exposure and HLA in healthy donors (dated by TCRdb to 2016 to 2017). About the full investigation: An earlier analysis of several hundred of the donors reported approximately 300 Gb of sequence data and around 110 million unique TCR beta sequences from approximately 180 million T cells. An early release covering more than 500 HLA-typed donors comprised approximately 290 gigabases of sequencing data and approximately 85 million unique TCR sequences. Of the approximately 370 genotyped donors, 75% to 85% were placed in the genetic ancestry cluster associated with self-reported Caucasian donors. The study aimed to test whether signatures of past pathogen exposure could be identified by cataloging public T cell receptors. The study used immunosequencing to profile the T cell repertoires of approximately 630 subjects and linked those repertoires to cytomegalovirus serostatus. Along with the roughly 710-subject first cohort, a separate validation cohort of 120 different subjects was used. High-throughput TCR immunosequencing, statistical association of individual TCRs with disease status, and machine learning were combined to predict cytomegalovirus infection status. A later analysis re-analyzed previously published TCR beta repertoires from several hundred donors and added high-resolution HLA genotyping to study TCR occurrence patterns. The later analysis used no new phenotypic data to find candidate immune exposures, relying instead on TCR beta sequences and their occurrence across donors. An earlier analysis of 587 of the donors applied high-throughput TCR beta sequencing to assess whether each TCR beta V gene segment acted as functional or pseudogenic. Donor age, sex, ethnicity and CMV serostatus were compiled alongside the repertoire data. A later genetic analysis used genome-wide SNP genotypes for about 60% of the 666 donors, treating that subset as a discovery cohort. Every repertoire in the discovery cohort had been generated on one and the same sequencing platform. Both class I and class II loci were covered by HLA typing, at four-digit resolution. The number of typed donors differed by locus: roughly 629-630 for A, B, C, DRB1 and DQB1; approximately 520 for DQA1; approximately 600 for DPA1; and around 490 for DPB1. Four or five DR-DQ haplotypes were treated as single units for association and clustering because of strong linkage in the cohort. Across some 400 genotyped donors of the cohort, an average of about 220,000 unique TCR beta nucleotide sequences per donor were sequenced, and 15% to 20% of those sequences were non-productive. Paper-wide results and their limitations: According to a later analysis, parvovirus B19, influenza, CMV and Epstein-Barr virus appeared linked to several top co-occurrence clusters. The presence/absence analyses assumed that sequencing depth was roughly uniform across donors, and that assumption may not be true. Some IMGT-functional V segments, including TRBV6-2 and TRBV6-3, could not be distinguished by the 87-base-pair reads and were therefore excluded. A later genetic analysis reported fewer N-insertions in productive TCRs among donors in an Asian-associated ancestry cluster than the roughly 700-donor mean. The cohort was sequenced for TCR beta chains only, and without alpha or paired-chain data the features that could be detected were limited. For the cohort, immune exposure information was limited to CMV serostatus. A later genetic analysis associated a missense DCLRE1C variant with V-gene and J-gene trimming of TCR beta chains, and an independent cohort replicated the association. A later analysis found that HLA-associated TCR beta chains were more clonally expanded and had lower generation probabilities than equally common non-associated chains. When HLA alleles, especially DR and DQ, strongly co-occurred, attributing TCR associations to individual alleles was difficult. A later analysis found that most CMV-associated TCR beta chains appeared HLA-restricted, with HLA associations seemingly driven largely by CMV exposure. Most TCR sequences were observed very rarely across donors, whereas some public TCRs were present in many individuals. A further reported finding was that TCR beta sequences accurately predicted the HLA-A and HLA-B alleles for most subjects in the first cohort. Broadly in line with IMGT annotations, most TCR beta V segments showed up in productive rearrangements about 87% or about 30% of the time in an earlier analysis of under 700 of the donors. According to the authors, the approach could potentially be generalized to other disease states and immunological phenotypes. Because HLA typing was unavailable for some donors at each locus, only the typed subset was used in association tests. At a false discovery rate of 0.05, a later analysis linked 15,000 to 20,000 TCR beta sequences to specific HLA alleles. Three of the identified cytomegalovirus-associated TCR beta chains were confirmed in vitro to be specific for cytomegalovirus antigens. Because counts were too low, some 17 rarely observed V segments, including chromosome 9 orphons, were left out of the earlier analysis of some 600 of the donors. The sequencing pipeline was judged likely to have produced a cluster of highly shared sequence variants as a technical artifact. The study gave a list of about 150 TCR beta chains associated with cytomegalovirus. In a later analysis, the rate of TCR association differed among HLA loci, with DRB1 alleles having the most associated TCRs and HLA-C alleles having the fewest. Cytomegalovirus status was reported to be diagnosed by the classifier with high specificity and sensitivity in both the original and validation cohorts. Linkage disequilibrium might explain the correlated functional status among segregating V segments, but an unknown experimental factor could not be excluded.

A remark on this clone: The target of this receptor is not known. Per-nucleotide qualities are absent, and no much larger clonotype sits a single base away.

The protocol used for the library was the immunoSEQ multiplex PCR assay. The multiplex PCR relied on a mix of 60 forward primers for TCR Vbeta segments and 13 reverse primers for TCR Jbeta segments. The CDR3 region of rearranged TCR beta genes was amplified from genomic DNA by a multiplex PCR assay. Amplified TCR beta libraries were sequenced as 87-base-pair reads on the Illumina HiSeq System. The study's processing was this. A later analysis counted approximately 84 million unique TCR beta chains across the 670 or so repertoires, and 10 million to 11 million of these chains were shared by at least two donors. To remove PCR and sequencing errors, raw reads were error-corrected and collapsed into unique sequences using a nearest-neighbor algorithm that merged closely related sequences. To assign V, D and J gene segments, CDR3 sequences were aligned to IMGT reference sequences. For a sequence to be retained, at least a six-nucleotide match to both a V gene segment and a J gene segment was required. Rearrangements were called productive when the CDR3 lacked stop codons and stayed in frame with V and J; all others were non-productive. CDR3 was defined by IMGT convention, running from the second conserved V-encoded cysteine to the conserved J-encoded phenylalanine. In an earlier analysis of around 640 of the donors, sequences lacking an unambiguous match to a single V gene segment were excluded. In an earlier analysis of around 600 of the donors, V segments were called functional above 56.7% productive rearrangements and were called segregating when the between-donor standard deviation exceeded 5%. A statistical classification framework was built to diagnose cytomegalovirus status from the catalog of TCR beta chain sequences. In a later analysis, V and J genes were assigned by comparing TCR nucleotide sequences against IMGT/GENE-DB human TR gene sequences. A later analysis assigned CDR3 sequences and most-parsimonious VDJ recombination scenarios with the TCRdist pipeline. In a later analysis, each TCR beta chain was defined by its CDR3 amino acid sequence together with its V-gene family, and reads lacking a unique V-gene family were excluded. A later analysis removed 450 to 600 highly shared, low-generation-probability nucleotide sequences to deal with suspected cross-contamination and a sequencing artifact. For each public chain, a later analysis derived a clonal expansion index from normalized ranks of inferred template counts within each repertoire. A later analysis computed generation probabilities with a VDJ recombination model fitted to out-of-frame rearrangements, and checked the results against IGoR. In a later analysis, hypergeometric tests were used to score TCR-TCR, TCR-HLA and TCR-CMV co-occurrence, with a repertoire-size bias correction applied to TCR pairs. A later analysis estimated false discovery rates by permuting HLA or CMV assignments 20 times. In a later analysis, co-occurring TCRs were grouped with DBSCAN, and TCRdist sequence similarity was added when clustering was performed within HLA-allele-positive subsets. Co-occurrence clustering excluded repertoires with fewer than 30,000 or more than 120,000 public chains, plus five with anomalous nucleotide sharing. Held by TCRdb, this immuneACCESS table contains in-frame sequences only and omits some clones. Under half of the omission traces to an unresolved V gene where checked; the cause of the rest is unknown. D and trimming were read from the DNA, whereas the V and J calls and clone size are those reported in that table. Recorded for this sample are over 100,000 clones; 70% to 75% of them occurred a single time. Roughly 7.3% of the sample is in the top ten clones.

The germline V gene provides CDR1 SNHLY and CDR2 FYNNEI. From cysteine to phenylalanine, the CDR3 is 14 amino acids long. CDR3 DNA is the only sequence kept; it has 42 bases, read in frame from the first base. A distance of 15 bases separates the germline ends of V and J, which lose 5 bases and 7 bases respectively. The cohort consisted of 600 to 700 healthy bone marrow donors. All cohort members were sampled while nominally healthy, although unrecorded immune exposures were likely present. The donor tested CMV seronegative, placing the donor among the 300 to 450 seronegative members of the cohort. Every donor gave a peripheral blood sample, and the peripheral blood mononuclear cells from that sample were used for TCR beta sequencing. Genomic DNA was extracted from the blood cell samples with the Qiagen DNeasy Blood Extraction Kit.

The specimen was PBMCs. The rearrangement joined TRBV2 to TRBJ2-1; matching of 5 bases hints at TRBD1 as the D gene. This clonotype originated in a male donor in good health and CMV-seronegative. The base sequence is TGTGCCAGCAGTAGCAGGGTAGGGTTAAATGAGCAGTTCTTC. Its translation is CASSSRVGLNEQFF.